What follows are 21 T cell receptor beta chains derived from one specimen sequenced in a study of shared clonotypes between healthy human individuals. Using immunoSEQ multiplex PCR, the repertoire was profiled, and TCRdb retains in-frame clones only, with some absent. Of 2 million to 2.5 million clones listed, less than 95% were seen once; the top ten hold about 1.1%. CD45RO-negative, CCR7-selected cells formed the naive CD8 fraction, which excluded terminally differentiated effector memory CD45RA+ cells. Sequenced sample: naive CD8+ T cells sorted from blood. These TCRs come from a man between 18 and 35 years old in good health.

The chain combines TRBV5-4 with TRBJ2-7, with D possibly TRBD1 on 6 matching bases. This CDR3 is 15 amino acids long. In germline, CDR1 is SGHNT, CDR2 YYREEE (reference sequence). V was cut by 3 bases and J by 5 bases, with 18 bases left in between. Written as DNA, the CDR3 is TGTGCCAGCAGCTCGATACAGGGTACGATGAACGAGCAGTACTTC. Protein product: CASSSIQGTMNEQYF.

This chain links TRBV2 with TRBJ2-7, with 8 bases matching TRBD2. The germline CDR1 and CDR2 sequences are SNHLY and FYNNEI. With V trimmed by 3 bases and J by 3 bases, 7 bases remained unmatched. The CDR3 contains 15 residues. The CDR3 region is CASSDLAGLYYEQYF. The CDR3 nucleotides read TGTGCCAGCAGTGATCTAGCGGGTCTATACTACGAGCAGTACTTC.

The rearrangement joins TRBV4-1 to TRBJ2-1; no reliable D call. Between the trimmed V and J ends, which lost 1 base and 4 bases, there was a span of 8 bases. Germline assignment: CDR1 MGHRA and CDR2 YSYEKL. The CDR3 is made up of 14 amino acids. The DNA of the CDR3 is TGCGCCAGCAGCCAAGGTCAGCAATACAATGAGCAGTTCTTC. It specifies CASSQGQQYNEQFF.

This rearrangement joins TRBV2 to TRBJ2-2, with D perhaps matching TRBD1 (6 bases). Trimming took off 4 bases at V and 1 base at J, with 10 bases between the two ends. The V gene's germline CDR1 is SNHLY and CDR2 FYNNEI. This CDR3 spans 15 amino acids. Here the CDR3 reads CASSVETGNTGELFF. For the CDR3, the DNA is TGTGCCAGCAGTGTGGAGACAGGGAACACCGGGGAGCTGTTTTTT.

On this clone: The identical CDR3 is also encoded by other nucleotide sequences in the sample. DNA for the CDR3: TGTGCCAGCTCACCTTGGACTAGCGGGAGTTACAATGAGCAGTTCTTC. It is translated as CASSPWTSGSYNEQFF. The V call is TRBV18, the J call TRBJ2-1; 13 bases are a match to TRBD2. In germline, CDR1 is KGHSH, CDR2 LQKENI. Trimming removed 3 bases from V and 4 bases from J; junction bases left unmatched: 3. This CDR3 is 16 amino acids long.

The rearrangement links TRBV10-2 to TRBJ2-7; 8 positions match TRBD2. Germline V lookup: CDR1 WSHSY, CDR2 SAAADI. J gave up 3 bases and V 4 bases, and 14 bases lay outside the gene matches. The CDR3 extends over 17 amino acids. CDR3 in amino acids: CASSGFGWREEIYEQYF. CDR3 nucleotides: TGCGCCAGCAGTGGCTTTGGGTGGCGGGAGGAGATCTACGAGCAGTACTTC.

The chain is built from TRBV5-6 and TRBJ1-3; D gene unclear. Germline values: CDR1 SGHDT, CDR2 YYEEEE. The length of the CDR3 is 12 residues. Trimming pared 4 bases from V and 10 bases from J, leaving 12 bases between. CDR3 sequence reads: CASSQATETIYF. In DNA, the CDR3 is TGTGCCAGCAGCCAGGCAACTGAAACCATATATTTT.

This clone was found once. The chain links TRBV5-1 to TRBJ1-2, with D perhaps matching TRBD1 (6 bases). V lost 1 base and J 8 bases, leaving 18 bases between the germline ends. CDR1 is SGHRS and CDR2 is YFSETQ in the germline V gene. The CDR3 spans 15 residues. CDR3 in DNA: TGCGCCAGCAGCTTGTATTCCCCGGGGGCAGGGGGCTACACCTTC. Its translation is CASSLYSPGAGGYTF.

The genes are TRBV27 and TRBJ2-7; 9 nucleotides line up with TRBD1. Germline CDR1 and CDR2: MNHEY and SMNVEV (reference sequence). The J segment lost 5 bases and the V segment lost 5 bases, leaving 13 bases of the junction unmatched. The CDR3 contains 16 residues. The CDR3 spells CASSAPRTGESDEQYF. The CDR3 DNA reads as TGTGCCAGCAGTGCCCCGAGGACAGGGGAAAGCGACGAGCAGTACTTC.

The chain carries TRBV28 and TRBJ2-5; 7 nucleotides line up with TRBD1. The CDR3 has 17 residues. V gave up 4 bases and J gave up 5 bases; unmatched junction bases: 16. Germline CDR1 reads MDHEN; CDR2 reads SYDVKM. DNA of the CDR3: TGTGCCAGCAGTTCTATATACATCCAAGGGGGCAGGGAGACCCAGTACTTC. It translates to CASSSIYIQGGRETQYF.

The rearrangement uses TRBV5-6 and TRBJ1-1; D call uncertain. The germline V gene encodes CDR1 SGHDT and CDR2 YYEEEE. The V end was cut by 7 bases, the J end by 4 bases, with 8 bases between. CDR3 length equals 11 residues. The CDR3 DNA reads TGTGCCAGCGGCTGGGGCACTGAAGCTTTCTTT. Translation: CASGWGTEAFF.

Here the CDR3 reads CASSEGGAGTDTQYF. In DNA form, the CDR3 reads TGTGCCAGCAGCGAAGGCGGGGCCGGCACAGATACGCAGTATTTT. The rearrangement uses TRBV6-6 and TRBJ2-3, with D possibly matching TRBD2 (6 bases). Germline V gene lookup returns CDR1 MNHNY and CDR2 SVGAGI (reference sequence). V was clipped by 6 bases and J by 1 base, with 14 bases between them. The CDR3 is 15 amino acids.

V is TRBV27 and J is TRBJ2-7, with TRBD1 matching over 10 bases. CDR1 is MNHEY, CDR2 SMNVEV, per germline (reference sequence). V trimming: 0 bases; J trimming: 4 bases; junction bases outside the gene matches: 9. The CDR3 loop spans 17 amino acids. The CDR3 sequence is CASSLSSGDRGLYEQYF. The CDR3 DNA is TGTGCCAGCAGTTTATCGAGTGGGGACAGGGGACTTTACGAGCAGTACTTC.

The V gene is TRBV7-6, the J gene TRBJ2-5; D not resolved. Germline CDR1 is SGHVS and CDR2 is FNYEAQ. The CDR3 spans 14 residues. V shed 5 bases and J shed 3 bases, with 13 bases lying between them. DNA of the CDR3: TGTGCCAGCAGCGCCCGGACGTATGAAGAGACCCAGTACTTC. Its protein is CASSARTYEETQYF.

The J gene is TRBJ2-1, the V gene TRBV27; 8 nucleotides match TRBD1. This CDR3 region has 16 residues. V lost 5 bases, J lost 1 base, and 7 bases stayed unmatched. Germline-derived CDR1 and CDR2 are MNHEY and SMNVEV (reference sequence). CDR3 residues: CASSPSTGESYNEQFF. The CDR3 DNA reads TGTGCCAGCAGTCCCTCGACAGGGGAGTCCTACAATGAGCAGTTCTTC.

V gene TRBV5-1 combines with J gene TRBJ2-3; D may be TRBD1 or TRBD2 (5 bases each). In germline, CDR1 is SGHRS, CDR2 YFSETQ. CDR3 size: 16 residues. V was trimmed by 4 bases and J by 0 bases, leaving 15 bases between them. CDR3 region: CASSPGTIASTDTQYF. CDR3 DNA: TGCGCCAGCAGCCCTGGGACCATAGCTAGCACAGATACGCAGTATTTT.

The CDR3 nucleotides are TGTGCCAGCAGTTTCTTCAGGACAGGAGCTTACGAGCAGTACTTC. Its protein product is CASSFFRTGAYEQYF. The V gene is TRBV27, the J gene TRBJ2-7; 7 bases are a match to TRBD1. Germline-derived CDR1 and CDR2 are MNHEY and SMNVEV (reference sequence). The V segment lost 3 bases and the J segment 4 bases; nucleotides outside the gene matches: 9. This CDR3 region has 15 residues.

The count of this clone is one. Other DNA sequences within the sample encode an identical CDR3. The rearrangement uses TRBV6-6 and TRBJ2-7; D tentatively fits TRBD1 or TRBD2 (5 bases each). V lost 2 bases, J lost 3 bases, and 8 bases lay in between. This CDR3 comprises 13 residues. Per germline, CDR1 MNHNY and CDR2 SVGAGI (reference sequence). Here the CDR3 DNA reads TGTGCCAGCAGTTACGGGACGGTCTACGAGCAGTACTTC. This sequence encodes CASSYGTVYEQYF.

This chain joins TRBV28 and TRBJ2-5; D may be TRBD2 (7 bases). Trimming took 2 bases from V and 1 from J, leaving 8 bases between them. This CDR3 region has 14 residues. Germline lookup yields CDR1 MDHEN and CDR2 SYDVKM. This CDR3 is CASSLAGAQETQYF. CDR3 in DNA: TGTGCCAGCAGTTTAGCGGGGGCCCAAGAGACCCAGTACTTC. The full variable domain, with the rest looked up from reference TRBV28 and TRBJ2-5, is DVKVTQSSRYLVKRTGEKVFLECVQDMDHENMFWYRQDPGLGLRLIYFSYDVKMKEKGDIPEGYSVSREKKERFSLILESASTNQTSMYLCASSLAGAQETQYFGPGTRLLVL.

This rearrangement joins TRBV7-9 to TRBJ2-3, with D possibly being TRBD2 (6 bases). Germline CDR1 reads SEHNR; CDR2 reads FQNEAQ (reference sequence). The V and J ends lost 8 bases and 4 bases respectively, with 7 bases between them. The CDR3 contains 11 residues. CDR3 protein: CASAGSDTQYF. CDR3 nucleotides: TGTGCCAGCGCGGGGTCAGATACGCAGTATTTT.

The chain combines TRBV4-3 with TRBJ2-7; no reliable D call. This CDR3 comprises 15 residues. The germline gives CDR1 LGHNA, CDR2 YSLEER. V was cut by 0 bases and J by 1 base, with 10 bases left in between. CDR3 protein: CASSQDPQASYEQYF. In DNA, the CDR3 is TGCGCCAGCAGCCAAGACCCCCAGGCGTCCTACGAGCAGTACTTC.